These 22 T cell receptor beta chains were all obtained from the same sample, sequenced in a study of spatial heterogeneity in lung cancer. TCRdb re-analysed the 5' RACE reads in MiXCR, keeping a single row per CDR3 protein. The table lists more than 12,000 distinct CDR3 sequences, about a tenth of them singletons. Documented time point: sample taken at primary tumor resection. Tumor, nontumor lung or frozen PBMC supplied whole RNA that was sequenced unsorted. Sequences were derived from PBMCs, sampled at surgery. The receptor source for this set is a female donor with early-stage non-small cell lung cancer.

This clonotype has at least ten counts. This chain connects TRBV7-2 to TRBJ2-3; D gene unclear. The V and J ends lost 1 base and 2 bases respectively, with 13 bases between them. Germline V lookup: CDR1 SGHTA, CDR2 FQGNSA. This CDR3 has 16 residues. DNA for the CDR3: TGTGCCAGCAGCTTAGGAGTCCTTGGAGCCACAGATACGCAGTATTTT. It codes for CASSLGVLGATDTQYF.

This clonotype was counted many times. The rearrangement joins TRBV7-3 to TRBJ1-2; D not certain. Germline V lookup: CDR1 SGHTA, CDR2 FQGTGA. With 1 base removed from V and 6 bases from J, the gap between germline ends came to 12 bases. The CDR3 runs to 14 residues. CDR3 loop: CASSLIGQQDGYTF. CDR3 nucleotides: TGTGCCAGCAGCTTAATTGGGCAGCAGGATGGCTACACCTTC. The full variable domain, in which reference TRBV7-3 and TRBJ1-2 provide the parts outside the CDR3, is GAGVSQTPSNKVTEKGKYVELRCDPISGHTALYWYRQSLGQGPEFLIYFQGTGAADDSGLPNDRFFAVRPEGSVSTLKIQRTERGDSAVYLCASSLIGQQDGYTFGSGTRLTVV.

This clonotype has a count of ten or more. The chain has TRBV12-3 or TRBV12-4 and TRBJ2-7, with TRBD1 matching over 12 bases. The CDR3 has 14 residues. V was pared by 8 bases and J by 5 bases, with 7 bases of the junction left unmatched. The CDR3 DNA sequence: TGTGCCAGCGTTAGGGGACAGGGGGCCCACGAGCAGTACTTC. Protein product: CASVRGQGAHEQYF.

This clonotype was counted at least ten times. The rearrangement links TRBV7-9 to TRBJ2-3, with 9 bases lining up with TRBD2. Germline CDR1 SEHNR, CDR2 FQNEAQ (reference sequence). CDR3 length equals 15 residues. The J segment lost 5 bases and the V segment lost 5 bases, leaving 8 bases of the junction unmatched. The CDR3 region has the DNA TGTGCCAGCAGCCAGGGCGGGGGGGACCGAGATACGCAGTATTTT. This encodes CASSQGGGDRDTQYF.

This clonotype is categorized as large. The CDR3 loop reads CASSQATGNEQYF. In nucleotides, the CDR3 is TGTGCCAGCAGCCAAGCCACAGGGAACGAGCAGTACTTC. This chain uses TRBV14 with TRBJ2-7, with D possibly TRBD1 on 6 matching bases. With 1 base removed from V and 5 bases from J, the gap between germline ends came to 9 bases. CDR3 size: 13 residues. CDR1 and CDR2 from the germline V gene are SGHDN and FVKESK.

This clonotype occurred many times. V is TRBV19 and J is TRBJ2-7, with D perhaps matching TRBD2 (5 bases). There are 14 residues in the CDR3. V lost 7 bases to trimming and J lost 7 bases, with 20 bases between them. Germline V CDR1 and CDR2: LNHDA, SQIVND (reference sequence). The CDR3 loop is CASTPQGSRGEQYF. The DNA of the CDR3 is TGTGCCAGTACCCCTCAAGGGAGCCGCGGGGAGCAGTACTTC.

The chain employs TRBV19 and TRBJ2-1; maybe TRBD2 (6 bases). The CDR3 is made up of 13 amino acids. The germline V gene encodes CDR1 LNHDA and CDR2 SQIVND (reference sequence). Trimming shortened V by 3 bases and J by 6 bases, and 9 bases separated the two germline ends. The CDR3 here is CASSILGSNEQFF. CDR3 in DNA: TGTGCCAGTAGTATCCTCGGGAGCAATGAGCAGTTCTTC.

In its sample, this clonotype was seen many times. The rearrangement uses TRBV12-3 or TRBV12-4 and TRBJ1-4; tentative D call: TRBD1 (5 bases). V lost 1 base, J lost 8 bases, and 20 bases lay in between. This CDR3 comprises 17 residues. Written as DNA, the CDR3 is TGTGCCAGCAGTTTAGATCTCTTTTTTCAGGGAGGCGAAAAACTGTTTTTT. This gives the protein CASSLDLFFQGGEKLFF.

This clonotype was recorded at least ten times. This sequence joins TRBV19 and TRBJ1-4, with D unresolved. Trimming cost V 6 bases and J 0 bases, with 17 bases left between them. The length of the CDR3 is 17 residues. Germline-derived CDR1 and CDR2 are LNHDA and SQIVND (reference sequence). CDR3 sequence reads: CASRASGGKTTNEKLFF. DNA for the CDR3: TGTGCCAGTAGGGCCTCCGGAGGAAAGACAACTAATGAAAAACTGTTTTTT.

There are many counts of this clonotype. This chain links TRBV11-2 with TRBJ2-7; D is tentatively TRBD1 or TRBD2 (6 bases each). The CDR3 is 15 amino acids. CDR1 SGHAT and CDR2 FQNNGV come from the germline V gene. V lost 5 bases to trimming and J lost 0 bases, with 14 bases between them. The CDR3 protein is CASSPMTGASYEQYF. CDR3 sequence (DNA): TGTGCCAGCAGCCCCATGACGGGGGCCTCCTACGAGCAGTACTTC.

This clonotype was seen repeatedly, ten times or more. The rearrangement links TRBV6-5 to TRBJ2-2; 9 bases line up with TRBD1. In germline, CDR1 is MNHEY, CDR2 SVGAGI. Trimming took 6 bases from V and 7 from J; bases not matched to a gene: 18. The CDR3 is 18 amino acids. CDR3 DNA sequence: TGTGCCAGCAGCGACCTCTCTGGGACAGGGATTGTCGGCGGGGAGCTGTTTTTT. Protein product: CASSDLSGTGIVGGELFF.

By proportion, this clonotype is medium-sized (0.01 to 0.1%). The chain links TRBV11-2 to TRBJ2-7, with D tentatively TRBD1 (8 bases). Looked up from germline, CDR1 is SGHAT and CDR2 is FQNNGV. V was pared by 5 bases and J by 6 bases, with 26 bases between. This CDR3 region has 17 residues. The CDR3 DNA is TGTGCCAGCAGCCCACGCACCGGACAGGGAGGGAAAGCCGAGCAGTACTTC. This translates into CASSPRTGQGGKAEQYF. The variable domain in full, completed from reference TRBV11-2 and TRBJ2-7, reads EAGVAQSPRYKIIEKRQSVAFWCNPISGHATLYWYQQILGQGPKLLIQFQNNGVVDDSQLPKDRFSAERLKGVDSTLKIQPAKLEDSAVYLCASSPRTGQGGKAEQYFGPGTRLTVT.

This clonotype has ten or more counts. CDR3 protein: CASSQESNPRTDTQYF. The DNA for the CDR3 is TGTGCCAGCAGCCAGGAATCAAATCCCCGCACAGATACGCAGTATTTT. The chain links TRBV4-2 to TRBJ2-3; no firm D call. Per the germline V gene, CDR1 is LGHNA and CDR2 is YNFKEQ. The CDR3 covers 16 residues. V lost 3 bases and J lost 1, with 14 bases in between.

This clonotype was counted many times. The CDR3, as DNA: TGCGCCAGCAGCTCATCCGGGAGCTCAACTAATGAAAAACTGTTTTTT. Its translation is CASSSSGSSTNEKLFF. The V gene is TRBV5-1, the J gene TRBJ1-4; D is unresolved. The CDR3 consists of 16 residues. Trimming left V 3 bases short and J 0 bases short, with 12 bases between. The germline gives CDR1 SGHRS, CDR2 YFSETQ.

This clonotype has ten or more counts. The rearrangement joins TRBV3-1 to TRBJ2-7; D possibly corresponds to TRBD1 (5 bases). Trimming removed 3 bases at V and 2 bases at J, with 8 bases between. The length of the CDR3 is 13 residues. CDR1 is LGHDT and CDR2 is YNNKEL in the germline V gene (reference sequence). For the CDR3, the DNA is TGTGCCAGCAGCCATCTGACAGCCTACGAGCAGTACTTC. Translation gives CASSHLTAYEQYF.

This chain links TRBV2 with TRBJ2-5; D uncertain. From germline, CDR1 is SNHLY and CDR2 FYNNEI. Between the trimmed V and J ends, which lost 6 bases and 10 bases, there was a span of 21 bases. The CDR3 consists of 14 residues. CDR3 region: CASRAGPGVKSQYF. The CDR3 DNA follows: TGTGCCAGCAGGGCCGGGCCTGGGGTTAAGAGCCAGTACTTC.

This clonotype has a count of ten or more. V gene TRBV27 combines with J gene TRBJ2-2, with 9 nucleotides matching TRBD1. J lost 3 bases, V lost 1 base, and 6 bases had no gene match. Germline CDR1 MNHEY, CDR2 SMNVEV (reference sequence). CDR3 length: 17 residues. The CDR3 region has the DNA TGTGCCAGCAGTTTATACGGACAGGGGAAGGACACCGGGGAGCTGTTTTTT. Translation: CASSLYGQGKDTGELFF.

Many counts were recorded for this clonotype. The chain is built from TRBV4-2 and TRBJ2-5, with 12 nucleotides matching TRBD2. There are 17 residues in the CDR3. Trimming cost V 1 base and J 3 bases; bases outside gene matches: 6. CDR1 and CDR2 from the germline V gene are LGHNA and YNFKEQ. The CDR3 reads CASSQGKLAGGEETQYF. In DNA, the CDR3 is TGTGCCAGCAGCCAAGGGAAACTAGCGGGGGGAGAAGAGACCCAGTACTTC.

This clonotype was seen ten or more times. The chain is built from TRBV20-1 and TRBJ2-1, with 7 bases identical to TRBD2. The V and J ends lost 3 bases and 5 bases, in that order; junction bases with no gene match: 10. Per germline, CDR1 DFQATT and CDR2 SNEGSKA (reference sequence). CDR3 length: 15 residues. Written as DNA, the CDR3 is TGCAGTGCTAGCTTGATCGGGGGGAGAAACAATGAGCAGTTCTTC. As protein: CSASLIGGRNNEQFF.

The V call is TRBV5-1, the J call TRBJ1-6; D is perhaps TRBD1 (6 bases). The germline V gene encodes CDR1 SGHRS and CDR2 YFSETQ. V was clipped by 0 bases and J by 5 bases, with 12 bases between them. The CDR3 has 16 residues. This chain's CDR3 is CASSLGSTGNNSPLHF. The CDR3 DNA reads as TGCGCCAGCAGCTTGGGGTCGACAGGCAATAATTCACCCCTCCACTTT.

The CDR3 is CSVFLDRTEQYF. DNA for the CDR3: TGCAGCGTGTTTCTGGACAGGACCGAGCAGTACTTC. This sequence joins TRBV29-1 and TRBJ2-7; the match to TRBD1 covers 7 bases. The V and J ends lost 6 bases and 6 bases, in that order; junction bases with no gene match: 8. From germline, CDR1 is SQVTM and CDR2 ANQGSEA. The CDR3 contains 12 residues.

Ten or more counts support this clonotype. The rearrangement links TRBV19 to TRBJ1-4; D uncertain. This CDR3 is 15 amino acids long. V shed 1 base and J shed 0 bases, with 6 bases lying between them. CDR1 LNHDA and CDR2 SQIVND come from the germline V gene (reference sequence). The CDR3 here is CASSIGAATNEKLFF. Written as DNA, the CDR3 is TGTGCCAGTAGTATAGGCGCGGCAACTAATGAAAAACTGTTTTTT.